This T cell receptor (beta chain) was sequenced for a study of T cell responses to AZD1222 COVID-19 vaccine. The overall study: Analysis merged second doses at about 4 or about 12 weeks. Study observations and caveats: Reports say nearly half of spike-specific TCRs go after unmutated variant regions. The CD4 TCRs associated with vaccination extended across spike and predominated at 160-218 and 743-854.

This clone was counted a few times. The target antigen is unknown. V lost 3 bases and J lost 2, with 8 bases in between. The CDR3 covers 14 residues. Looked up from germline, CDR1 is SEHNR and CDR2 is FQNEAQ (reference sequence). Assay used: immunoSEQ multiplex PCR; TCRdb lists only in-frame clones, some missing. Among about 150,000 clones listed, approximately 88% were seen once. The chain couples TRBV7-9 to TRBJ2-1; D may be TRBD2 (6 bases). Sequencing used peripheral blood, obtained on day 0 of AZD1222 vaccination. This clonotype was obtained from an adult in good health. The CDR3 reads CASSLAGTYNEQFF. The DNA for the CDR3 is TGTGCCAGCAGCTTGGCGGGAACCTACAATGAGCAGTTCTTC.